This TCR beta chain was captured by sequencing in a study of T cell clonotyping in hematopoietic cell transplantation. Measured with immunoSEQ multiplex PCR; TCRdb has only the in-frame clones, and not every one. This table holds some 6,000 clones, over 90% found once. V shed 3 bases and J 3 bases; nucleotides not matched to a gene: 3. This CDR3 is 15 amino acids long. Germline V gene data show CDR1 as MGHDK and CDR2 as SYGVNS. This material consisted of peripheral blood mononuclear cells, taken 100 days after allogeneic stem cell transplant. This sequence originates from a female patient in her fifties or sixties who had an allogeneic stem cell transplant from an unrelated donor, so T cells may come from the graft donor. Some clones in this sample may be carry-over from other donors' samples. This rearrangement joins TRBV25-1 to TRBJ2-3, with 10 bases that match TRBD1. The CDR3, as DNA: TGTGCCAGCAGTGACGACAGGGGGCGAACAGATACGCAGTATTTT. Amino acids: CASSDDRGRTDTQYF.